This entry lists 28 T cell receptor beta chains sequenced from one sample in a study of Graves' ophthalmopathy and Graves' hyperthyroidism. Beta-chain TCR CDR3 regions were amplified from RNA transcripts. RT-PCR with HTBI primers came first, then second-round multiplex PCR. In TCRdb, the multiplex PCR reads were re-called with MiXCR into one record per CDR3 protein. The sample lists hundreds of thousands of distinct CDR3 sequences, roughly two fifths occurring once. Specimen: peripheral blood. The receptors come from an adult man with Graves' ophthalmopathy.

This clonotype was seen ten or more times. The chain couples TRBV10-3 to TRBJ2-7; no reliable D call. The CDR3 is made up of 13 amino acids. Per the germline V gene, CDR1 is ENHRY and CDR2 is SYGVKD. Trimming took 2 bases from V and 0 from J, leaving 5 bases between them. The CDR3 nucleotides are TGTGCCATCAGTGAGGACGGCTCCTACGAGCAGTACTTC. This translates into CAISEDGSYEQYF.

The genes are TRBV5-1 and TRBJ1-4; 7 nucleotides agree with TRBD1. This CDR3 contains 15 residues. Germline V gene data show CDR1 as SGHRS and CDR2 as YFSETQ. V shed 0 bases, J shed 7 bases, and the junction held 6 bases outside the gene matches. The CDR3 nucleotides read TGCGCCAGCAGCTTGGAGACAGGGTCGGGTGAAAAACTGTTTTTT. This encodes CASSLETGSGEKLFF.

This chain connects TRBV7-9 to TRBJ1-3, with a weak D call TRBD1 (5 bases). The ends were cut back, 2 bases at V and 1 base at J, with 12 bases in the middle. The CDR3 is made up of 16 amino acids. CDR1 is SEHNR, CDR2 FQNEAQ, per germline (reference sequence). The CDR3 DNA reads TGTGCCAGCAGCTTAAGTCCGGGGGGATCTGGAAACACCATATATTTT. Its translation is CASSLSPGGSGNTIYF.

This clonotype was counted ten times or more. This rearrangement joins TRBV7-2 to TRBJ2-7, with D possibly being TRBD2 (9 bases). Germline-derived CDR1 and CDR2 are SGHTA and FQGNSA. The CDR3 contains 15 residues. Trimming shortened V by 4 bases and J by 6 bases, and 19 bases separated the two germline ends. The CDR3 DNA sequence: TGTGCCAGCAGCTCAGTGGCGGGAGGGACAGGCGAGCAGTACTTC. This sequence encodes CASSSVAGGTGEQYF.

This clonotype was counted many times. The chain carries TRBV29-1 and TRBJ1-1, with no clear D. Germline values: CDR1 SQVTM, CDR2 ANQGSEA. The CDR3 has 13 amino acids. V shed 5 bases and J shed 1 base, with 11 bases lying between them. The CDR3 spells CSVWADKNTEAFF. The CDR3 DNA reads TGCAGCGTTTGGGCAGATAAGAACACTGAAGCTTTCTTT.

The V call is TRBV25-1, the J call TRBJ1-1; TRBD1 might be the D (6 bases). In germline, CDR1 is MGHDK, CDR2 SYGVNS. CDR3 length: 16 residues. Trimming shortened V by 6 bases and J by 1 base, and 18 bases separated the two germline ends. This chain's CDR3 is CASSLSGDFKNTEAFF. In DNA form, the CDR3 reads TGTGCCAGCAGCTTGTCAGGGGACTTTAAGAACACTGAAGCTTTCTTT. The variable domain in full, completed from reference TRBV25-1 and TRBJ1-1, reads EADIYQTPRYLVIGTGKKITLECSQTMGHDKMYWYQQDPGMELHLIHYSYGVNSTEKGDLSSESTVSRIRTEHFPLTLESARPSHTSQYLCASSLSGDFKNTEAFFGQGTRLTVV.

The chain links TRBV7-9 to TRBJ2-2, with D possibly called TRBD1 or TRBD2 (5 bases each). The CDR3 length is 17 residues. V lost 9 bases to trimming and J lost 3 bases, with 23 bases between them. Looked up from germline, CDR1 is SEHNR and CDR2 is FQNEAQ (reference sequence). In DNA form, the CDR3 reads TGTGCCAGTAGTCCCCGACAGAGTTCGAGGGACACCGGGGAGCTGTTTTTT. Its translation: CASSPRQSSRDTGELFF.

V gene TRBV7-8 combines with J gene TRBJ2-6; 9 positions agree with TRBD2. V shed 8 bases and J 0 bases; nucleotides not matched to a gene: 8. Per the germline V gene, CDR1 is SGHVS and CDR2 is FQNEAQ. This CDR3 contains 17 residues. CDR3 protein: CASPLAGKSSGANVLTF. CDR3 bases: TGTGCCAGCCCCCTAGCGGGGAAGAGCTCTGGGGCCAACGTCCTGACTTTC. Combining the CDR3 with reference TRBV7-8 and TRBJ2-6 gives the whole variable domain GAGVSQSPRYKVAKRGQDVALRCDPISGHVSLFWYQQALGQGPEFLTYFQNEAQLDKSGLPSDRFFAERPEGSVSTLKIQRTQQEDSAVYLCASPLAGKSSGANVLTFGAGSRLTVL.

The table lists this clonotype with a few counts. This chain links TRBV20-1 with TRBJ1-2, with 7 bases lining up with TRBD1. The J segment lost 4 bases and the V segment lost 8 bases, leaving 13 bases of the junction unmatched. Germline V gene lookup returns CDR1 DFQATT and CDR2 SNEGSKA (reference sequence). The CDR3 loop spans 14 amino acids. CDR3 region: CSNRIRQGPYGYTF. CDR3 nucleotide sequence: TGCAGTAATCGCATTCGACAGGGACCCTATGGCTACACCTTC.

In regard to this clonotype: An end of the junction differs from the germline gene, which may be a read error. The chain links TRBV7-8 to TRBJ2-7; the match to TRBD2 covers 8 bases. Germline V CDR1 and CDR2: SGHVS, FQNEAQ. This CDR3 region has 15 residues. CDR3 sequence: CASSSRAGASYGQYF. DNA for the CDR3: TGTGCCAGCAGCTCCCGAGCGGGGGCCTCCTACGGGCAGTACTTC.

The chain couples TRBV7-9 to TRBJ1-1, with 9 bases fitting TRBD1. The germline CDR1 and CDR2 sequences are SEHNR and FQNEAQ (reference sequence). The CDR3 is made up of 15 amino acids. Trimming cost V 5 bases and J 4 bases; bases outside gene matches: 8. CDR3 DNA sequence: TGTGCCAGCAGCCCCGGACAGGGGATTGGCACTGAAGCTTTCTTT. As protein: CASSPGQGIGTEAFF.

The gene calls are TRBV7-9 and TRBJ2-5, with D unresolved. There are 15 residues in the CDR3. Germline V gene sequence: CDR1 SEHNR, CDR2 FQNEAQ (reference sequence). Trimming removed 5 bases at V and 5 bases at J, with 18 bases between. The CDR3: CASSLNRAQQETQYF. CDR3 nucleotide sequence: TGTGCCAGCAGCCTTAATCGGGCCCAGCAGGAGACCCAGTACTTC.

The rearrangement uses TRBV10-3 and TRBJ2-2; 7 bases align to TRBD1. With 1 base clipped from V and 6 bases from J, the junction kept 11 bases outside the gene matches. The CDR3 totals 17 residues. Germline CDR1 and CDR2: ENHRY and SYGVKD. The CDR3 bases are TGTGCCATCAGTGAGTTAGGGGGCCCAGCACCTTCCGGGGAGCTGTTTTTT. It encodes CAISELGGPAPSGELFF.

This clonotype was observed a few times. The genes are TRBV6-2 or TRBV6-3 and TRBJ1-1, with D possibly being TRBD1 (5 bases). The CDR3 spans 13 residues. Trimming removed 10 bases from V and 0 bases from J, with 12 bases in between. Looked up from germline, CDR1 is MNHEY and CDR2 is SVGEGT. The CDR3 DNA follows: TGTGCCACCCGACAGACGGTGAACACTGAAGCTTTCTTT. It encodes CATRQTVNTEAFF.

A remark on this clonotype: At one boundary the junction diverges from the germline segment, which might be a read error. V is TRBV7-2 and J is TRBJ2-7; D perhaps matches TRBD2 (6 bases). Germline V lookup: CDR1 SGHTA, CDR2 FQGNSA. This CDR3 comprises 15 residues. In DNA, the CDR3 is TGCGCCAGCAGCCAACTTGACGGAGGGACCTACGAGCGGTACTTC. This translates into CASSQLDGGTYERYF.

This clonotype occurred many times. The chain joins TRBV29-1 to TRBJ1-2; the match to TRBD1 covers 7 bases. V dropped 4 bases and J dropped 4; count of bases not matched to a gene: 6. The CDR3 is made up of 13 amino acids. Looked up from germline, CDR1 is SQVTM and CDR2 is ANQGSEA. Here the CDR3 DNA reads TGCAGCGTTGCTACAGGGGCTGGCTATGGCTACACCTTC. It yields the protein CSVATGAGYGYTF.

The J gene is TRBJ2-7, the V gene TRBV7-6, with D perhaps TRBD2 (6 bases). Germline CDR1 reads SGHVS; CDR2 reads FNYEAQ. V dropped 5 bases and J dropped 3 bases, with 11 bases sitting between them. This CDR3 region has 13 residues. DNA of the CDR3: TGTGCCAGCAGCGCCGGGAGAAACTACGAGCAGTACTTC. Its translation: CASSAGRNYEQYF.

This clonotype occurred once. The chain carries TRBV2 and TRBJ2-6, with 9 bases matching TRBD1. The ends lost 4 bases at V and 4 bases at J; junction bases unmatched: 8. This CDR3 is 17 amino acids long. Looked up from germline, CDR1 is SNHLY and CDR2 is FYNNEI. This chain's CDR3 is CASSGPTGGPGANVLTF. Written as DNA, the CDR3 is TGTGCCAGCAGTGGCCCAACAGGGGGCCCAGGGGCCAACGTCCTGACTTTC.

This clonotype was counted a few times. J is TRBJ2-3 and V is TRBV25-1; no clear D gene. The CDR3 spans 15 residues. The V gene lost 6 bases and the J gene lost 0 bases, with 13 bases spanning the gap. Germline V CDR1 and CDR2: MGHDK, SYGVNS. This CDR3 reads CASSFGTRSTDTQYF. In nucleotides, the CDR3 is TGTGCCAGCAGCTTTGGTACCAGGAGCACAGATACGCAGTATTTT.

The chain carries TRBV20-1 and TRBJ1-2, with TRBD1 matching 7 bases. The CDR3 is 13 amino acids. Germline values: CDR1 DFQATT, CDR2 SNEGSKA (reference sequence). V was pared by 5 bases and J by 3 bases, with 6 bases of the junction left unmatched. The chain's CDR3 is CSAARTGYYGYTF. CDR3 DNA: TGCAGTGCTGCACGGACAGGATACTATGGCTACACCTTC.

V is TRBV11-1 and J is TRBJ1-2, with D unresolved. CDR3 length: 13 residues. Germline V lookup: CDR1 SGHAT, CDR2 FQDESV (reference sequence). V lost 0 bases to trimming and J lost 8 bases, with 10 bases between them. The CDR3 is CASSLADPWGYTF. CDR3 DNA: TGTGCCAGCAGCTTAGCGGACCCCTGGGGCTACACCTTC.

J is TRBJ1-6 and V is TRBV20-1; 7 bases fit TRBD1. This CDR3 region has 14 residues. Germline CDR1 is DFQATT and CDR2 is SNEGSKA (reference sequence). Unmatched junction bases numbered 5, after V lost 1 base and J lost 8 bases. DNA for the CDR3: TGCAGTGCTAGAGGGGGACAGCGGGATTCACCCCTCCACTTT. Translated, it gives CSARGGQRDSPLHF.

This clonotype was seen only a few times. The gene calls are TRBV29-1 and TRBJ1-2, with TRBD1 matching 8 bases. CDR1 is SQVTM and CDR2 is ANQGSEA in the germline V gene. Trimming took 6 bases from V and 5 from J; bases not matched to a gene: 5. The CDR3 contains 12 residues. CDR3 residues: CSVTGTGYGYTF. CDR3 bases: TGCAGCGTCACCGGGACAGGTTATGGCTACACCTTC.

The genes are TRBV7-9 and TRBJ2-2; the D gene is possibly TRBD2 (5 bases). Germline CDR1 is SEHNR and CDR2 is FQNEAQ (reference sequence). This CDR3 region has 15 residues. The ends were cut back, 3 bases at V and 2 bases at J, with 10 bases in the middle. The CDR3 sequence: CASSLILANTGELFF. Here the CDR3 DNA reads TGTGCCAGCAGCTTGATCCTAGCCAACACCGGGGAGCTGTTTTTT.

This sequence joins TRBV6-5 and TRBJ2-7, with 15 nucleotides matching TRBD2. J was trimmed by 6 bases and V by 5 bases; bases with no gene match: 11. Germline-derived CDR1 and CDR2 are MNHEY and SVGAGI. The CDR3 length is 17 residues. In DNA form, the CDR3 reads TGTGCCAGCAGTACGGGACTAGCGGGGGGCCGTGGGTTCGAGCAGTACTTC. Translation gives CASSTGLAGGRGFEQYF.

CDR3 nucleotide sequence: TGTGCCAGCAGCTTGGGGGGCGGGGGGGTGTTCGAGCAGTACTTC. Its protein is CASSLGGGGVFEQYF. The rearrangement joins TRBV7-2 to TRBJ2-7; 9 bases fit TRBD2. V lost 3 bases to trimming and J lost 6 bases; unmatched junction nucleotides: 9. There are 15 residues in the CDR3. Per the germline V gene, CDR1 is SGHTA and CDR2 is FQGNSA.

This clonotype showed up just once. This could be a read error, since a much larger clone is one nucleotide away. This chain links TRBV24-1 with TRBJ2-5; 7 bases fit TRBD2. CDR3 length: 11 amino acids. The V gene's germline CDR1 is KGHDR and CDR2 SFDVKD. CDR3 amino acids: CSTSAQETQYF. The DNA of the CDR3 is TGCAGTACTAGCGCCCAAGAGACCCAGTACTTC.

This clonotype occurred many times. This chain joins TRBV2 and TRBJ1-4; 11 nucleotides match TRBD1. The trim removed 6 bases at V and 6 bases at J, leaving 3 bases unmatched. The germline CDR1 and CDR2 sequences are SNHLY and FYNNEI. The CDR3 spans 14 residues. In DNA form, the CDR3 reads TGTGCCAGCAGACGGGACAGGGGGGATGAAAAACTGTTTTTT. Translation: CASRRDRGDEKLFF. Supplemented by reference TRBV2 and TRBJ1-4, the full variable domain reads EPEVTQTPSHQVTQMGQEVILRCVPISNHLYFYWYRQILGQKVEFLVSFYNNEISEKSEIFDDQFSVERPDGSNFTLKIRSTKLEDSAMYFCASRRDRGDEKLFFGSGTQLSVL.